A single sample is the source of the 22 T cell receptor beta chains below, sequenced in a study of shared clonotypes between healthy human individuals. Assay: immunoSEQ multiplex PCR; the TCRdb copy retains only in-frame clones and omits some. The profile covers 2 million to 2.5 million clones, with roughly 93% appearing a single time and approximately 0.36% taken by the ten largest. Sequenced input: naive CD4+ T cells from PBMCs. Regarding subset: CD45RA+ positively selected. The receptors shown here come from a man aged 18 to 29 in good health. Some clones in this sample may be carry-over from other donors' samples.

The chain carries TRBV25-1 and TRBJ2-3; 10 positions match TRBD2. This CDR3 has 13 amino acids. The trim removed 6 bases at V and 4 bases at J, leaving 1 base unmatched. Germline V gives CDR1 MGHDK, CDR2 SYGVNS. The CDR3 protein is CASSLAGADTQYF. CDR3 bases: TGTGCCAGCAGCCTAGCGGGAGCAGATACGCAGTATTTT.

This clone has a handful of counts. The V and J genes are TRBV7-9 and TRBJ1-2; D might be TRBD1 (5 bases). There are 12 residues in the CDR3. The germline V gene encodes CDR1 SEHNR and CDR2 FQNEAQ (reference sequence). The ends were cut back, 3 bases at V and 6 bases at J, with 8 bases in the middle. The CDR3 region is CASSFSRDGYTF. The CDR3 region has the DNA TGTGCCAGCAGCTTCTCCAGGGATGGCTACACCTTC.

The chain couples TRBV11-2 to TRBJ2-2; no reliable D call. Trimming pared 4 bases from V and 5 bases from J, leaving 14 bases between. This CDR3 is built from 15 residues. Germline assignment: CDR1 SGHAT and CDR2 FQNNGV. The CDR3 region is CASSSWGSVTGELFF. The CDR3 DNA reads as TGTGCCAGCAGCTCTTGGGGATCGGTGACCGGGGAGCTGTTTTTT.

This chain connects TRBV6-1 to TRBJ2-7; TRBD1 might be the D (5 bases). Germline CDR1 is MNHNS and CDR2 is SASEGT. The CDR3 runs to 13 residues. The V end lost 9 bases, the J end lost 3 bases, and 15 bases lay between the germline ends. The CDR3 region is CASNDRGSYEQYF. CDR3 coding DNA: TGTGCCAGTAACGACAGAGGTAGCTACGAGCAGTACTTC.

The chain couples TRBV2 to TRBJ2-7; D remains ambiguous. V was clipped by 6 bases and J by 0 bases, with 12 bases between them. This CDR3 contains 14 residues. Germline V gene lookup returns CDR1 SNHLY and CDR2 FYNNEI. CDR3 in amino acids: CASRSQPSSYEQYF. For the CDR3, the DNA is TGTGCCAGCAGGTCACAGCCGAGCTCCTACGAGCAGTACTTC.

This chain joins TRBV4-3 and TRBJ2-1; D might be TRBD1 or TRBD2, each matching 5 bases. CDR1 is LGHNA and CDR2 is YSLEER in the germline V gene. V shed 4 bases and J shed 5 bases, with 15 bases lying between them. The CDR3 contains 15 residues. The CDR3 coding sequence is TGCGCCAGCAGCCGGACTCTTCGAGGGGACAATGAGCAGTTCTTC. This gives the protein CASSRTLRGDNEQFF.

The chain joins TRBV27 to TRBJ2-7, with TRBD2 identical over 7 bases. The V and J ends lost 6 bases and 6 bases, in that order; junction bases with no gene match: 17. The CDR3 consists of 16 residues. Germline assignment: CDR1 MNHEY and CDR2 SMNVEV (reference sequence). CDR3 DNA: TGTGCCAGCAGCCTATTGACTAGCCCCTCACTTGGCGAGCAGTACTTC. The encoded protein is CASSLLTSPSLGEQYF.

Only one count was recorded for this clone. V gene TRBV5-1 combines with J gene TRBJ2-7, with D perhaps matching TRBD1 or TRBD2 (5 bases each). CDR3 length: 17 amino acids. V was shortened by 4 bases and J by 5 bases, with 25 bases between the two germline ends. Germline V gene lookup returns CDR1 SGHRS and CDR2 YFSETQ. As DNA, the CDR3 is TGCGCCAGCAGCCTGTTGGGAGAGGGGCAGACATCCCACGAGCAGTACTTC. Amino acids: CASSLLGEGQTSHEQYF. The variable domain in full, with the rest retrieved from reference TRBV5-1 and TRBJ2-7, is KAGVTQTPRYLIKTRGQQVTLSCSPISGHRSVSWYQQTPGQGLQFLFEYFSETQRNKGNFPGRFSGRQFSNSRSEMNVSTLELGDSALYLCASSLLGEGQTSHEQYFGPGTRLTVT.

This clone was counted once. The V call is TRBV18, the J call TRBJ1-2; D remains unclear. This CDR3 spans 12 amino acids. V was shortened by 2 bases and J by 8 bases, with 9 bases between the two germline ends. In germline, CDR1 is KGHSH, CDR2 LQKENI. The CDR3 region is CASSPAKGGYTF. CDR3 bases: TGTGCCAGCTCACCAGCGAAGGGAGGCTACACCTTC.

Of note for this clone: Distinct nucleotide sequences in the sample also encode this CDR3. CDR3 in DNA: TGCAGCGTTGGCAGAGTCATGAACACTGAAGCTTTCTTT. Amino acids: CSVGRVMNTEAFF. V and J are TRBV29-1 and TRBJ1-1; D uncertain. The germline CDR1 and CDR2 sequences are SQVTM and ANQGSEA. Trimming took off 4 bases at V and 0 bases at J, with 9 bases between the two ends. The CDR3 contains 13 residues.

The genes are TRBV5-1 and TRBJ2-5, with 10 nucleotides matching TRBD1. The CDR3 contains 15 residues. V shed 3 bases and J 5 bases; nucleotides not matched to a gene: 7. The V gene's germline CDR1 is SGHRS and CDR2 YFSETQ. The CDR3 sequence: CASSWGTGVRETQYF. CDR3 coding DNA: TGCGCCAGCAGCTGGGGGACAGGGGTTCGGGAGACCCAGTACTTC.

The chain recombines TRBV7-9 with TRBJ2-3, with 7 bases identical to TRBD2. CDR3 length equals 14 residues. The germline V gene has CDR1 SEHNR and CDR2 FQNEAQ (reference sequence). With V trimmed by 3 bases and J by 2 bases, 2 bases remained unmatched. CDR3 loop: CASSLGLHTDTQYF. The CDR3 DNA reads TGTGCCAGCAGCTTGGGACTACACACAGATACGCAGTATTTT.

V is TRBV2 and J is TRBJ1-4; tentatively, D is TRBD1 (6 bases). CDR3 size: 16 residues. V was pared by 9 bases and J by 3 bases, with 20 bases between. Germline V gives CDR1 SNHLY, CDR2 FYNNEI. The DNA for the CDR3 is TGTGCCAGTCAAACCTACCGGGGGCCGTCTAATGAAAAACTGTTTTTT. It codes for CASQTYRGPSNEKLFF.

V is TRBV6-5 and J is TRBJ2-7, with D unresolved. V gave up 0 bases and J gave up 1 base, with 10 bases separating them. Germline values: CDR1 MNHEY, CDR2 SVGAGI. CDR3 length equals 15 residues. The DNA of the CDR3 is TGTGCCAGCAGTTACTCGCCGTTGTGGTCCTACGAGCAGTACTTC. This translates into CASSYSPLWSYEQYF.

The chain employs TRBV29-1 and TRBJ1-1, with D unclear. Per germline, CDR1 SQVTM and CDR2 ANQGSEA. V dropped 2 bases and J dropped 5 bases, with 12 bases sitting between them. The CDR3 is made up of 13 amino acids. CDR3 protein: CSVEPPGNTEAFF. CDR3 DNA sequence: TGCAGCGTTGAACCGCCGGGGAATACTGAAGCTTTCTTT.

This chain uses TRBV4-2 with TRBJ2-1; 10 positions match TRBD1. Germline V CDR1 and CDR2: LGHNA, YNFKEQ. The CDR3 runs 16 residues. J was trimmed by 6 bases and V by 5 bases; bases with no gene match: 10. Here the CDR3 reads CASSAVGTGVFNEQFF. In DNA form, the CDR3 reads TGTGCCAGCAGCGCCGTCGGGACAGGGGTTTTCAATGAGCAGTTCTTC.

The rearrangement links TRBV6-1 to TRBJ2-3, with 8 positions matching TRBD2. J gave up 2 bases and V 5 bases, and 6 bases lay outside the gene matches. CDR1 MNHNS and CDR2 SASEGT come from the germline V gene. The CDR3 has 15 amino acids. DNA for the CDR3: TGTGCCAGCAGTCCCCGGGGGGGGCCCACAGATACGCAGTATTTT. This gives the protein CASSPRGGPTDTQYF.

This chain links TRBV29-1 with TRBJ2-2; D gene uncertain. Trimming took off 4 bases at V and 0 bases at J, with 12 bases between the two ends. The CDR3 loop spans 15 amino acids. In germline, CDR1 is SQVTM, CDR2 ANQGSEA. As DNA, the CDR3 is TGCAGCGTTGTGGTGGTTAACGCGAACACCGGGGAGCTGTTTTTT. Encoded protein: CSVVVVNANTGELFF.

The chain has TRBV9 and TRBJ1-1; D unclear. Germline CDR1 is SGDLS and CDR2 is YYNGEE. V was cut by 6 bases and J by 1 base, with 13 bases left in between. This CDR3 has 14 amino acids. CDR3 region: CASIRGLENTEAFF. The CDR3 DNA reads TGTGCCAGCATCCGAGGGCTCGAGAACACTGAAGCTTTCTTT.

The rearrangement uses TRBV11-2 and TRBJ1-3; D is unresolved. Germline V gene data show CDR1 as SGHAT and CDR2 as FQNNGV. The CDR3 totals 16 residues. The ends were cut back, 4 bases at V and 0 bases at J, with 13 bases in the middle. CDR3 sequence (DNA): TGTGCCAGCAGCTGGAGGACCTCAAGCTCTGGAAACACCATATATTTT. It specifies CASSWRTSSSGNTIYF.

On this clone itself: Within the sample, other DNA sequences also encode this same CDR3. The chain employs TRBV9 and TRBJ2-1; D might be TRBD2 (6 bases). CDR3 size: 16 residues. Germline CDR1 SGDLS, CDR2 YYNGEE. V gave up 0 bases and J gave up 1 base, with 11 bases separating them. CDR3 protein: CASSVDPAGSYNEQFF. CDR3 nucleotide sequence: TGTGCCAGCAGCGTAGACCCAGCGGGTTCCTACAATGAGCAGTTCTTC.

V gene TRBV6-5 combines with J gene TRBJ2-5; 8 bases agree with TRBD1. Germline CDR1 MNHEY, CDR2 SVGAGI. V lost 4 bases and J lost 2; bases outside the gene matches: 6. CDR3 length: 15 residues. The CDR3 reads CASSSGGATQETQYF. The CDR3 DNA reads TGTGCCAGCAGTTCAGGGGGCGCGACTCAAGAGACCCAGTACTTC.